This section outlines one T cell receptor (beta chain) sequence together with its context. Its antigen is still unknown. Per-base quality was not reported, and no clone a single base away is much larger than it. All of the isolated RNA was reverse transcribed with the High Capacity cDNA Reverse Transcription Kit, so expressed TCRB transcripts were sequenced. Naive, central memory and regulatory T cell samples underwent deep immunoSEQ sequencing, averaging around 3.6 million total reads per sample. Sorted cells were lysed in RLT buffer, and RNA was extracted using DNase-treated RNeasy Micro or Mini kits according to cell number. To prevent cross-contamination, each cell subset was processed individually, whereas patient and healthy donor samples were processed jointly. Using the immunoSEQ multiplex PCR, TCRB sequences were amplified from cDNA into 87-bp fragments spanning the CDR3 region. Amplicons were sequenced on the Illumina HiSeq platform. The paper's processing steps were these. PCR bias was computationally corrected using synthetic template baselines, reads within Hamming distance 2 were collapsed, and singletons that could not be merged were discarded. Reads were aligned against IMGT so that V, D and J genes, CDR3 length and insertions or deletions at six rearrangement sites could be assigned. Within each subset, clonotype counts were normalized to sorted cell number, and only after that were true diversity and Gini coefficients computed with the tcR R package. Repertoire sharing was quantified using the overlap coefficient calculated on TCRB nucleotide sequences. Entries here come from immuneACCESS through TCRdb and include only in-frame sequences with V and J called. Some clones fail to appear in such tables; in the studies checked, an unresolved V gene covers under half of the shortfall, and the cause of the remainder is unknown. V and J calls and clone size follow that table, whereas D and trimming were derived from the DNA. The sample data list about 290,000 clones, and 8% of these were observed just once. Over 0.8% of the sample comes from the top ten.

The data originate from a study of beta chain features in type 1 diabetes (dated by TCRdb to 2017 to 2018). At the level of the whole study: Mean age, gender distribution, total cell number and subset yield did not differ between patients and healthy donors. Across all samples, some 100,000,000 sorted cells were examined, and cell number per subset correlated strongly with RNA yield. In the study, TCRB repertoires of sorted circulating CD4+ T cell subsets from recently diagnosed type 1 diabetes patients were compared with those of matched healthy donors. Regulatory and stem cell-like memory subsets were obtained from only 8 patients and roughly 8 healthy donors, while naive and central memory subsets were obtained from all 30 or so donors.

Study-level results and caveats: Because small numbers of individuals were included in the HLA sub-analyses, any influence of HLA type on TCRB rearrangement was left unresolved. Naive, central memory and regulatory TCRB repertoires appeared to be more alike among patients than among healthy donors. PCR might favor shorter templates, but patient and control samples were amplified and corrected together, so any skew would affect both groups equally. Type 1 diabetes patients showed a moderate but significant shortening of TCRB CDR3 length in all four CD4+ subsets. Because cDNA was sequenced instead of genomic DNA, highly expressing activated cells could be over-represented, though the groups showed no difference in activation or CD3 levels. At VDJ recombination sites, patients with type 1 diabetes made fewer insertions and deleted more nucleotides, a pattern implying thymic rearrangement abnormalities.

The CDR3 has 16 amino acids, counting the end cysteine and phenylalanine. CDR3 DNA only is kept here, 48 bases in frame from base 1. Sequences SGHTA (CDR1) and FQGNSA (CDR2) are obtained from the germline V gene. V is trimmed back by 4 bases and J by 6 bases, and the junction contains 8 bases that no gene match accounts for. Each donor gave one peripheral blood draw, roughly 120 mL on average, collected into heparinised tubes. Using a panel that included CD45RO, CCR7, CD25, CD127, CD95 and CD27, naive, central memory, regulatory and stem cell-like memory CD4+ T cells were sorted on a BD FACSAria II. All sorted populations exceeded 95% purity. PBMCs were isolated immediately by Lymphoprep density gradient centrifugation and stained directly without culture. So that batch effects would be minimized, each experiment stained and sorted samples in pairs, pairing one healthy donor with one patient.

The rearrangement combines TRBV7-2 with TRBJ2-5; 13 central nucleotides agree with TRBD2. Sequenced: central memory CD4+ T cells from blood. The sequence derives from a woman younger than 35 in good health. The DNA sequence is given as TGTGCCAGCAGCTCGGGACTAGCGGGGAACTTGCAGACCCAGTACTTC. Its protein is CASSSGLAGNLQTQYF.